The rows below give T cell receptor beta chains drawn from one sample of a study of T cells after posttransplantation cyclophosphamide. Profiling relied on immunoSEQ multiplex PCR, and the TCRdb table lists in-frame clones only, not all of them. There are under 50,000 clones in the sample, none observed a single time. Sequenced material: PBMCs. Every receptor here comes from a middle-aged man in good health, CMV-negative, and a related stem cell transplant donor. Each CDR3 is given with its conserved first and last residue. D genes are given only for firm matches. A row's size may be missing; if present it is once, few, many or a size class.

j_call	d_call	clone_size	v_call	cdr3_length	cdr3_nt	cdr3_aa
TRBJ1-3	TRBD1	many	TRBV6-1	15	TGTGCCAGCAGATTTTACAGGGGGAGCGGAAACACCATATATTTT	CASRFYRGSGNTIYF
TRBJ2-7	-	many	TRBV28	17	TGTGCCAGCAGTTTGGCCCGGTGGGGCGGGGCCAACTACGAGCAGTACTTC	CASSLARWGGANYEQYF
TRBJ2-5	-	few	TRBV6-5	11	TGTGCCACCCTGGGCTCCGGGGCCCAGTACTTC	CATLGSGAQYF
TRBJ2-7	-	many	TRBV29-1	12	TGCTCCGGGACAACGGATTCCTACGAGCAGTACTTC	CSGTTDSYEQYF
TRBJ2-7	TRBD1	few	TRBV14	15	TGTGCCAGCAGCCAAGAAACAGGGGGCCAACACGAGCAGTACTTC	CASSQETGGQHEQYF
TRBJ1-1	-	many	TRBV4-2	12	TGTGCCAGCAGCCCCGGCGGGACTGAAGCTTTCTTT	CASSPGGTEAFF
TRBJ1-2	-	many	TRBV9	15	TGTGCCAGCAGCGTTTCCCTGGGGCACGGCGATGGCTACACCTTC	CASSVSLGHGDGYTF
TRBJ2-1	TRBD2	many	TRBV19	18	TGTGCCAGTAGTCCCGCGGGGGTACTAGCGGGAGGGGGGGATGAGCAGTTCTTC	CASSPAGVLAGGGDEQFF
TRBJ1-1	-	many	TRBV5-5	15	TGTGCCAGCAGCCCCCGGGGGAGATCCAACACTGAAGCTTTCTTT	CASSPRGRSNTEAFF
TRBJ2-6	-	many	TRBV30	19	TGTGCCTGGAGTCCGTCGGGATCGGACAGCCTCTCTGGGGCCAACGTCCTGACTTTC	CAWSPSGSDSLSGANVLTF
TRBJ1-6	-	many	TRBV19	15	TGTGCCAGTAACTCCGCAGGGAATTATAATTCACCCCTCCACTTT	CASNSAGNYNSPLHF
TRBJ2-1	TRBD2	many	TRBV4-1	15	TGCGCCAGCAGCCATGAGCGGGAGGACTACAATGAGCAGTTCTTC	CASSHEREDYNEQFF
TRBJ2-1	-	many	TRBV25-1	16	TGTGCCAGCAGCCCAACCGGGAGTATATTAGGCAATGAGCAGTTCTTC	CASSPTGSILGNEQFF
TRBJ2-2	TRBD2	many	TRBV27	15	TGTGCCAGCAGTTTTGCGGCGGGAGGGCTTGGGGAGCTGTTTTTT	CASSFAAGGLGELFF
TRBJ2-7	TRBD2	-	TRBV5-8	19	TGTGCCAGCAGCGCCGCCAGGGGACTAGCGGGACTGAGCTCCTACGAGCAGTACTTC	CASSAARGLAGLSSYEQYF
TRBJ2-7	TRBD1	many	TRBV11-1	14	TGTGCCAGCAGCCCTAGCCCGACAGGGGGCGAGCAGTACTTC	CASSPSPTGGEQYF
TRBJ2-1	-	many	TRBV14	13	TGTGCCAGCAGCCCCCATGTTTACAATGAGCAGTTCTTC	CASSPHVYNEQFF
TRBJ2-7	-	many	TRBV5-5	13	TGTGCCAGCAGCTTGCCCGGTACCTACGAGCAGTACTTC	CASSLPGTYEQYF
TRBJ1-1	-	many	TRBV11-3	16	TGTGCCAGCAGCTTAGGAAAAGGGGCGGGGGACACTGAAGCTTTCTTT	CASSLGKGAGDTEAFF
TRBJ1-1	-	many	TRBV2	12	TGTGCCAGCAGCGAACGGGGAACTGAAGCTTTCTTT	CASSERGTEAFF